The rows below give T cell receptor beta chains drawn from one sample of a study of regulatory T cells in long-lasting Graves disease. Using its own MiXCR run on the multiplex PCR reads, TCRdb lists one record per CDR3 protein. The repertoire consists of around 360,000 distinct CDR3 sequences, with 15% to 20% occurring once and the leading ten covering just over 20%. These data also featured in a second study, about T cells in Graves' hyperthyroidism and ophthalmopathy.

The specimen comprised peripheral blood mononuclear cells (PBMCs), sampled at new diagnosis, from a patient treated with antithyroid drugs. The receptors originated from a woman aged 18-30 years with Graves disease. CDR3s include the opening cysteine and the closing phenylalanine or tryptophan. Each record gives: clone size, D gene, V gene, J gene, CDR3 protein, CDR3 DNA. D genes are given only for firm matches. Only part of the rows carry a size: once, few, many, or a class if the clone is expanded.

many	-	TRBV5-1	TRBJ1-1	CASSLGNRINTEAFF	TGCGCCAGCAGCTTGGGGAACAGGATAAACACTGAAGCTTTCTTT
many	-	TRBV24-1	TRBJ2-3	CATRGWADTQYF	TGTGCCACCAGGGGTTGGGCAGATACGCAGTATTTT
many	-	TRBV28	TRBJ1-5	CASSFGVGNQPQHF	TGTGCCAGCAGTTTCGGGGTTGGCAATCAGCCCCAGCATTTT
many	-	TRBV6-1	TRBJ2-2	CASSEQLDTGELFF	TGTGCCAGCAGTGAACAGCTTGACACCGGGGAGCTGTTTTTT
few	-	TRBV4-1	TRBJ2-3	CASSPQPLVALGGAQYF	TGTGCCAGCAGCCCGCAACCCTTGGTAGCATTAGGTGGTGCGCAGTATTTT
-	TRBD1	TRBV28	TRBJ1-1	CASSWTGPLNTEAFF	TGTGCCAGCAGTTGGACAGGGCCACTGAACACTGAAGCTTTCTTT
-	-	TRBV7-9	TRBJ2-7	CASSLVFGWGKGSYEQYF	TGTGCCAGCAGCTTAGTCTTCGGGTGGGGTAAGGGCTCCTACGAGCAGTACTTC
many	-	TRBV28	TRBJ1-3	CASSLVGRRNSGNTIYF	TGTGCCAGCAGTTTAGTGGGTCGGCGAAACTCTGGAAACACCATATATTTT
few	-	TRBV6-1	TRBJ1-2	CASSELTGPNYGYTF	TGTGCCAGCAGTGAACTAACAGGGCCTAACTATGGCTACACCTTC
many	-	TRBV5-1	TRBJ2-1	CASSSPGTYNEQFF	TGCGCCAGCAGCTCCCCTGGGACTTACAATGAGCAGTTCTTC
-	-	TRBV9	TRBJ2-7	CASSGGGREQHF	TGTGCCAGCAGCGGAGGGGGGAGAGAGCAGCACTTC
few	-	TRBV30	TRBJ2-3	CAWSVLGQGRDTQYF	TGTGCCTGGAGTGTACTTGGGCAGGGGAGGGATACGCAGTATTTT
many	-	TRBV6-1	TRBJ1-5	CASLPPTGQPQHF	TGTGCCAGCTTACCTCCGACGGGTCAGCCCCAGCATTTT